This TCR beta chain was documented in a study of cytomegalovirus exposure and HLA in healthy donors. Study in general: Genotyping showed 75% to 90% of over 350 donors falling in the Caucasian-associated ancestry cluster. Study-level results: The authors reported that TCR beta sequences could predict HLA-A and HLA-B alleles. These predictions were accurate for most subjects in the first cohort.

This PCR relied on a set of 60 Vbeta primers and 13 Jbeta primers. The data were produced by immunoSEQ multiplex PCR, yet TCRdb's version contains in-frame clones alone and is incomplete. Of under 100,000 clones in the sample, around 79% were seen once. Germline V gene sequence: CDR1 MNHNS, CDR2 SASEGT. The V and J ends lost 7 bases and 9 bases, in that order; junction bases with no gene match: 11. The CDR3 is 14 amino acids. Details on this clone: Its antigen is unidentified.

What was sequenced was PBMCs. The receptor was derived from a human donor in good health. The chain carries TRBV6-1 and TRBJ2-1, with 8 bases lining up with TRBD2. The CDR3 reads CASNPPGTRREQFF. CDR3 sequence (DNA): TGTGCCAGCAACCCCCCCGGGACTAGGCGTGAGCAGTTCTTC.